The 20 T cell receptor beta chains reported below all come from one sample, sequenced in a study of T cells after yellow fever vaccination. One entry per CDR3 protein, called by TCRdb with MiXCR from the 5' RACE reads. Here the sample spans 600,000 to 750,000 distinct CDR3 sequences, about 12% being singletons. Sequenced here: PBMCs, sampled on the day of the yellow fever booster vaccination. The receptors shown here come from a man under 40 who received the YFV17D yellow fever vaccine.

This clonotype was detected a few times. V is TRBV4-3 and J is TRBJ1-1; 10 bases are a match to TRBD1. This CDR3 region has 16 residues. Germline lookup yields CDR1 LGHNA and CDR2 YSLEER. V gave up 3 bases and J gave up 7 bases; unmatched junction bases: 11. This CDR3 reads CASSHPGTGVGNEAFF. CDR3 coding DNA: TGCGCCAGCAGCCACCCTGGGACAGGGGTCGGGAATGAAGCTTTCTTT.

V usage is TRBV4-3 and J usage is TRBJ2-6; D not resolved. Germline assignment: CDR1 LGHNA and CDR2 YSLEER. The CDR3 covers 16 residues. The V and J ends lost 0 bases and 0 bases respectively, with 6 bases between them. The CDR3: CASSQDWVSGANVLTF. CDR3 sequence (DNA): TGCGCCAGCAGCCAAGATTGGGTCTCTGGGGCCAACGTCCTGACTTTC.

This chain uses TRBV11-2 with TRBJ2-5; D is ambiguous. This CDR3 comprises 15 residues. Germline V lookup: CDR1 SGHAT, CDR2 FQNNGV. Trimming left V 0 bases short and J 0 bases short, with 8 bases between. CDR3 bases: TGTGCCAGCAGCTTAGATCTGGGCCACCAAGAGACCCAGTACTTC. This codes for CASSLDLGHQETQYF.

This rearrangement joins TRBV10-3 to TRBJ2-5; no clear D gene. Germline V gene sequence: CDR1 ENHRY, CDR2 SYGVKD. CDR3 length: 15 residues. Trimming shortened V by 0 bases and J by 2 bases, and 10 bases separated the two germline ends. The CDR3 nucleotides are TGTGCCATCAGTGAGTCGAAGTCAACACAAGAGACCCAGTACTTC. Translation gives CAISESKSTQETQYF.

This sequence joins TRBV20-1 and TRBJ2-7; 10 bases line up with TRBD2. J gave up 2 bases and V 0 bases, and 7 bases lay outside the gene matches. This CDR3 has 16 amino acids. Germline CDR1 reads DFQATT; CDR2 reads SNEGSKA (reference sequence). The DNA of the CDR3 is TGCAGTGCTAGAGAGCTAGCGGGAGTTTCCCCCTACGAGCAGTACTTC. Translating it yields CSARELAGVSPYEQYF.

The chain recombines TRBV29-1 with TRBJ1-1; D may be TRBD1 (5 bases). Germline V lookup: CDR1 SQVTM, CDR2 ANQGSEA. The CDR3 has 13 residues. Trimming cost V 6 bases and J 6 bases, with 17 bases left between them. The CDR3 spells CSVDRGGGPEAFF. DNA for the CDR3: TGCAGCGTCGACCGGGGGGGTGGGCCTGAAGCTTTCTTT.

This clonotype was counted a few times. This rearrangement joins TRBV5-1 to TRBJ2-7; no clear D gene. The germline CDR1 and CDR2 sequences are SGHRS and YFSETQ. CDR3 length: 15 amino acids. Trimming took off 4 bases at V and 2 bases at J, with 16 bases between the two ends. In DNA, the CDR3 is TGCGCCAGCAGCCTATTATACGGAGAGACCTACGAGCAGTACTTC. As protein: CASSLLYGETYEQYF. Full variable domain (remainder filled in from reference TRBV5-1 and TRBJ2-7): KAGVTQTPRYLIKTRGQQVTLSCSPISGHRSVSWYQQTPGQGLQFLFEYFSETQRNKGNFPGRFSGRQFSNSRSEMNVSTLELGDSALYLCASSLLYGETYEQYFGPGTRLTVT.

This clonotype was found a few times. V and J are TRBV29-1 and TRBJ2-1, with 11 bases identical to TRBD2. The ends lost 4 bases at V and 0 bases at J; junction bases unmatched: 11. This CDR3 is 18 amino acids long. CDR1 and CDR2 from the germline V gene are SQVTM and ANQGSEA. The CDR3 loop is CSVGGTSGFRTSYNEQFF. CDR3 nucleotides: TGCAGCGTTGGAGGGACTAGCGGCTTTCGCACCTCCTACAATGAGCAGTTCTTC.

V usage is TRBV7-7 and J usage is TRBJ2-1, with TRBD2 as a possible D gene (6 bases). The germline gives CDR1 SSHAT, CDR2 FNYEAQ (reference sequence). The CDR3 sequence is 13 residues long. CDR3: CTSSIGPNNEQFF. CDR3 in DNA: TGTACTAGCAGCATCGGGCCCAACAATGAGCAGTTCTTC.

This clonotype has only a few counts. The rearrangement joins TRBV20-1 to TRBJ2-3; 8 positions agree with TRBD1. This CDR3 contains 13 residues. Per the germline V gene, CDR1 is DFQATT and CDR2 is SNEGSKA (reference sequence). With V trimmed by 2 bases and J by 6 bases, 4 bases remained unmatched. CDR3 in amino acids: CSARQGAVDTQYF. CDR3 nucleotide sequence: TGCAGTGCTAGACAGGGGGCCGTGGATACGCAGTATTTT.

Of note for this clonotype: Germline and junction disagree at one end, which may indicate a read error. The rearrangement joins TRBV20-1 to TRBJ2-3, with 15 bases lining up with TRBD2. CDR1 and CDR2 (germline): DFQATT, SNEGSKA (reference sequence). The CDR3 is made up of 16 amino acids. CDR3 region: CCAREGTSGGTDTQYF. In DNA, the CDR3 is TGCTGTGCTAGAGAAGGGACTAGCGGGGGGACAGATACGCAGTATTTT.

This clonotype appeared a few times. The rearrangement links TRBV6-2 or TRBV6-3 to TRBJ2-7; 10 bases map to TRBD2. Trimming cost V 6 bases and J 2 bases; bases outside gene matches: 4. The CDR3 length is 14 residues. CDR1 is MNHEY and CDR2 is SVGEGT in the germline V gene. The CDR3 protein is CASRGAGGPYEQYF. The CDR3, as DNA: TGTGCCAGCAGGGGAGCGGGAGGGCCCTACGAGCAGTACTTC.

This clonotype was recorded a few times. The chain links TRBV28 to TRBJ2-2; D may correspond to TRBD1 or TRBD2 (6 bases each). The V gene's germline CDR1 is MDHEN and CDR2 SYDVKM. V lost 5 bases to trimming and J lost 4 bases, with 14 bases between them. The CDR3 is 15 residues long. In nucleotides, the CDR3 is TGTGCCAGCAGTCTGGGGGGACACTTCACCGGGGAGCTGTTTTTT. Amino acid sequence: CASSLGGHFTGELFF.

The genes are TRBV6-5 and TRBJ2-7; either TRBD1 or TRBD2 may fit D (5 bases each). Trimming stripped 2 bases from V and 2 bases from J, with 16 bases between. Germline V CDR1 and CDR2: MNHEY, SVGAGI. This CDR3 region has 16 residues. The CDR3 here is CASSYRSGTRTYEQYF. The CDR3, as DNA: TGTGCCAGCAGTTACCGATCCGGGACGAGAACCTACGAGCAGTACTTC.

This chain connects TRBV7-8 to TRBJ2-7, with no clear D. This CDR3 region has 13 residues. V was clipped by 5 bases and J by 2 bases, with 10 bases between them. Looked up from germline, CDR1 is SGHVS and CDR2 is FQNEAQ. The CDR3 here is CASSLNSAYEQYF. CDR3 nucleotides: TGTGCCAGCAGCCTTAATTCGGCCTACGAGCAGTACTTC. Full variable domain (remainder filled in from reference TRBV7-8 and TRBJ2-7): GAGVSQSPRYKVAKRGQDVALRCDPISGHVSLFWYQQALGQGPEFLTYFQNEAQLDKSGLPSDRFFAERPEGSVSTLKIQRTQQEDSAVYLCASSLNSAYEQYFGPGTRLTVT.

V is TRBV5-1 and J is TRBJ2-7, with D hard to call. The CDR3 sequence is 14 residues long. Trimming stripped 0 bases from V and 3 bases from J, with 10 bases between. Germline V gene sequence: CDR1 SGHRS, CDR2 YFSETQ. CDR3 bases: TGCGCCAGCAGCTTGGGCGCGAGCGTCTACGAGCAGTACTTC. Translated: CASSLGASVYEQYF.

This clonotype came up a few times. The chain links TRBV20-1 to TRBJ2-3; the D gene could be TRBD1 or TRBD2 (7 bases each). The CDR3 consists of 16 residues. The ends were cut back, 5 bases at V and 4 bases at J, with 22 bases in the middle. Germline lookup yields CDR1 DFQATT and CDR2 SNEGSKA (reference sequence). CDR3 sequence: CSAYTPGGGWADTQYF. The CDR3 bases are TGCAGTGCTTATACCCCAGGGGGGGGCTGGGCAGATACGCAGTATTTT.

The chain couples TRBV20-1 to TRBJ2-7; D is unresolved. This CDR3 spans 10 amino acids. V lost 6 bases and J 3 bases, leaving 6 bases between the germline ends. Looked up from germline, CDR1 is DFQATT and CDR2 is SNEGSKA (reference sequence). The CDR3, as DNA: TGCAGTGCCCTCGACTACGAGCAGTACTTC. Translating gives CSALDYEQYF.

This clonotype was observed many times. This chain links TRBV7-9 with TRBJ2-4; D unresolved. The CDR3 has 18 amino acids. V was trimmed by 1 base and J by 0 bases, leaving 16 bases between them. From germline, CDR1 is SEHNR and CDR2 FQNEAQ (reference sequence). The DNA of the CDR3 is TGTGCCAGCAGCTTAGAGCCCCGCTCCGGCCTAGCCAAAAACATTCAGTACTTC. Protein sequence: CASSLEPRSGLAKNIQYF. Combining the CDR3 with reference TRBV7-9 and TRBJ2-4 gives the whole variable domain DTGVSQNPRHKITKRGQNVTFRCDPISEHNRLYWYRQTLGQGPEFLTYFQNEAQLEKSRLLSDRFSAERPKGSFSTLEIQRTEQGDSAMYLCASSLEPRSGLAKNIQYFGAGTRLSVL.

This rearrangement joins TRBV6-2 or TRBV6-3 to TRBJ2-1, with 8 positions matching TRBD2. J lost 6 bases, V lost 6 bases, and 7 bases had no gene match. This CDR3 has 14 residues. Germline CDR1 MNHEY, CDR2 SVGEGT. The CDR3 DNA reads TGTGCCAGCAGGGGACTAGTATTTGGCAATGAGCAGTTCTTC. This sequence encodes CASRGLVFGNEQFF.